This T cell receptor beta chain was sequenced during a study of neurological immune-mediated disorders. It was by 5'RACE with 10-nucleotide random UMIs that the cDNA was made. The yield of each sequencing run was over 200 million TCR-beta sequences from 15-18 subjects. A single record per CDR3 protein comes from TCRdb applying MiXCR to the 5' RACE reads. The sample lists some 50,000 distinct CDR3 sequences, over 20% seen once, with 20% to 30% in the top ten. The CDR3 covers 15 residues. V was trimmed by 0 bases and J by 2 bases, leaving 10 bases between them. The germline gives CDR1 SGHDT, CDR2 YYEEEE. Turning to this clonotype: Antigen specificity is unknown.

Findings of the study overall: Whereas HTLV-1-associated myelopathy showed the most TCR clonal expansion, multiple sclerosis showed the least, with levels below those of healthy controls. No expanded-clone CDR3 amino acid sequence recurred across subjects, suggesting private TCR-beta repertoires.

What was sequenced was PBMCs. V gene TRBV5-6 combines with J gene TRBJ2-3; tentatively, D is TRBD1 or TRBD2 (5 bases each). The clonotype originates from a woman in her seventies in good health. The chain's CDR3 is CASSLAGGFTDTQYF. The DNA of the CDR3 is TGTGCCAGCAGCTTGGCTGGGGGATTCACAGATACGCAGTATTTT.